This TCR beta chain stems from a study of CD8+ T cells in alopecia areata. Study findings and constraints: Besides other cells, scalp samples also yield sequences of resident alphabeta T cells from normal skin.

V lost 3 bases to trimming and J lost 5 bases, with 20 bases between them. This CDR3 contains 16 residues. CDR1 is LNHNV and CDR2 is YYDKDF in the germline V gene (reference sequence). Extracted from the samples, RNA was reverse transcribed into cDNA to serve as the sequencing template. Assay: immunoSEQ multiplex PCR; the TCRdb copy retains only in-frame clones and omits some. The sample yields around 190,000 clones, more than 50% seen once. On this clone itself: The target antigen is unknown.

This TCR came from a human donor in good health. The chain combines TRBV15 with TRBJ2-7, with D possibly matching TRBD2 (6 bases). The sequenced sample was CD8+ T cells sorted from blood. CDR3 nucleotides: TGTGCCACCAGCAGGGAGGGCAGCTCCCTAGTAGACGAGCAGTACTTC. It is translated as CATSREGSSLVDEQYF.